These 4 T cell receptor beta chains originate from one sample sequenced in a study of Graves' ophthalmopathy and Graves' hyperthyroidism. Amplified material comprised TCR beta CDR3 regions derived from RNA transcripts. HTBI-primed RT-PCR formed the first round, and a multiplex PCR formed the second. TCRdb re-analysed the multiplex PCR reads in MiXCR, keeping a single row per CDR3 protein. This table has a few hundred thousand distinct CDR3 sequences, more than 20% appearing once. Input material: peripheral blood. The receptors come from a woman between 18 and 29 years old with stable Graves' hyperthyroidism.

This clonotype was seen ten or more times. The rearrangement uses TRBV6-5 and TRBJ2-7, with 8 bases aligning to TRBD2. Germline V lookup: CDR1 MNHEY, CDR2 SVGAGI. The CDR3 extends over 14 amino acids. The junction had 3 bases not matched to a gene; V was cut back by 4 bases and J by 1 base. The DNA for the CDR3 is TGTGCCAGCAGTTCGGCGGGGGGTTCCTACGAGCAGTACTTC. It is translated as CASSSAGGSYEQYF.

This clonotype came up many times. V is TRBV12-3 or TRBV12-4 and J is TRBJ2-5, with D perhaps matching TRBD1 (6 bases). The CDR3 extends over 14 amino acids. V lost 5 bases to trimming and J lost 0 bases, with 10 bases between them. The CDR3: CASSGGHNQETQYF. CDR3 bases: TGTGCCAGCAGTGGGGGACATAACCAAGAGACCCAGTACTTC.

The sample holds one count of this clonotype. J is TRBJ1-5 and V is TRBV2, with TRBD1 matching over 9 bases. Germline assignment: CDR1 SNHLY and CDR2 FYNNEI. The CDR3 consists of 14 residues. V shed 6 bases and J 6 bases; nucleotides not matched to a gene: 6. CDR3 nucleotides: TGTGCCAGCAGCCGAGGGACAGGGCGTCAGCCCCAGCATTTT. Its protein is CASSRGTGRQPQHF.

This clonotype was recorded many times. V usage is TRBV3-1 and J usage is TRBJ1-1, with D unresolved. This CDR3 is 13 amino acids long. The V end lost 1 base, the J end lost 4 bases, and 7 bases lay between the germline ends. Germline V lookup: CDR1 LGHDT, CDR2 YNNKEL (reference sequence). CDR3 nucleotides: TGTGCCAGCAGCCAAGGAAGGGCCACTGAAGCTTTCTTT. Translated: CASSQGRATEAFF.